These 21 T cell receptor beta chains were all obtained from the same sample, sequenced in a study of response to subunit inactivated influenza vaccine. TCRdb independently ran MiXCR on the RT-PCR reads; one entry per CDR3 protein. In the table there are approximately 570,000 distinct CDR3 sequences, 6% to 9% of which are singletons. The starting material was PBMCs from blood, obtained about 23 months after vaccination. These receptors all stem from a man aged 50-75 years who received an inactivated influenza vaccine.

This clonotype was seen repeatedly, ten times or more. V is TRBV20-1 and J is TRBJ2-3; D is possibly TRBD2 (5 bases). The CDR3 runs to 13 residues. Per the germline V gene, CDR1 is DFQATT and CDR2 is SNEGSKA (reference sequence). Trimming stripped 7 bases from V and 1 base from J, with 12 bases between. DNA of the CDR3: TGCAGTGTTCGGAAGGAGGGCACAGATACGCAGTATTTT. Protein: CSVRKEGTDTQYF.

The J gene is TRBJ2-5, the V gene TRBV9, with 9 bases lining up with TRBD1. Trimming took 3 bases from V and 4 from J; bases not matched to a gene: 10. From germline, CDR1 is SGDLS and CDR2 YYNGEE. This CDR3 comprises 16 residues. CDR3 DNA sequence: TGTGCCAGCAGCGGGGACCAGACAGGGGGGACAGAGACCCAGTACTTC. It codes for CASSGDQTGGTETQYF.

This clonotype was counted only a few times. The J gene is TRBJ2-5, the V gene TRBV5-1; D may correspond to TRBD1 or TRBD2 (5 bases each). The ends were cut back, 4 bases at V and 7 bases at J, with 17 bases in the middle. This CDR3 contains 14 residues. CDR1 is SGHRS and CDR2 is YFSETQ in the germline V gene. The CDR3 spells CASSRDGQFGTQYF. The CDR3 DNA sequence: TGCGCCAGCAGCCGGGACGGTCAATTCGGGACCCAGTACTTC.

The chain joins TRBV12-3 or TRBV12-4 to TRBJ1-2, with 8 positions matching TRBD1. This CDR3 has 15 amino acids. The V gene end was trimmed by 6 bases and the J gene end by 2 bases; junction bases not matched to a gene: 8. This chain's CDR3 is CASRTTGAWNYGYTF. CDR3 sequence (DNA): TGTGCCAGCAGAACGACAGGGGCCTGGAACTATGGCTACACCTTC.

This CDR3 reads CASMPTGREETQYF. CDR3 DNA: TGTGCCAGCATGCCCACGGGCAGGGAAGAGACCCAGTACTTC. The V call is TRBV6-1, the J call TRBJ2-5; D may be TRBD1 (5 bases). The CDR3 is 14 residues long. V lost 7 bases and J 3 bases, leaving 15 bases between the germline ends. Germline V gene sequence: CDR1 MNHNS, CDR2 SASEGT.

The V call is TRBV6-2 or TRBV6-3, the J call TRBJ2-5; D is unresolved. This CDR3 comprises 16 residues. The germline CDR1 and CDR2 sequences are MNHEY and SVGEGT. Trimming left V 6 bases short and J 1 base short, with 18 bases between. The CDR3 nucleotides read TGTGCCAGCAGCGACCCGGATCCCAGACGCCAAGAGACCCAGTACTTC. Amino acids: CASSDPDPRRQETQYF.

This clonotype was found a few times. V usage is TRBV3-1 and J usage is TRBJ2-1, with D tentatively TRBD2 (6 bases). The CDR3 extends over 17 amino acids. V was trimmed by 4 bases and J by 2 bases, leaving 18 bases between them. Germline CDR1 is LGHDT and CDR2 is YNNKEL (reference sequence). CDR3 loop: CASSRGLGGTAYNEQFF. CDR3 DNA sequence: TGTGCCAGCAGCCGAGGACTGGGGGGAACGGCCTACAATGAGCAGTTCTTC.

This clonotype showed up just a few times. The chain links TRBV20-1 to TRBJ2-1; 11 positions agree with TRBD2. The J segment lost 3 bases and the V segment lost 1 base, leaving 5 bases of the junction unmatched. The germline gives CDR1 DFQATT, CDR2 SNEGSKA (reference sequence). The CDR3 runs 16 residues. The CDR3 region is CSARGNLAGGYNEQFF. The CDR3 DNA reads as TGCAGTGCTAGAGGGAATCTAGCGGGGGGCTACAATGAGCAGTTCTTC.

The CDR3 sequence is CASSVGTDTDTQYF. Here the CDR3 DNA reads TGTGCCAGCAGCGTCGGGACAGACACAGATACGCAGTATTTT. The V call is TRBV5-4, the J call TRBJ2-3, with TRBD1 matching over 7 bases. Germline lookup yields CDR1 SGHNT and CDR2 YYREEE (reference sequence). This CDR3 has 14 amino acids. The J segment lost 2 bases and the V segment lost 4 bases, leaving 4 bases of the junction unmatched. Combining the CDR3 with reference TRBV5-4 and TRBJ2-3 gives the whole variable domain ETGVTQSPTHLIKTRGQQVTLRCSSQSGHNTVSWYQQALGQGPQFIFQYYREEENGRGNFPPRFSGLQFPNYSSELNVNALELDDSALYLCASSVGTDTDTQYFGPGTRLTVL.

This clonotype appeared many times. In DNA form, the CDR3 reads TGTGCCAGCAGCTTAGCGTTACCCTTGGGTCCTGGGGCCAACGTCCTGACTTTC. Translating it yields CASSLALPLGPGANVLTF. The chain joins TRBV7-8 to TRBJ2-6; no firm D call. The length of the CDR3 is 18 residues. Germline CDR1 and CDR2: SGHVS and FQNEAQ. V lost 0 bases and J lost 2, with 14 bases in between.

This clonotype occurred many times. V usage is TRBV7-2 and J usage is TRBJ2-2; 10 bases map to TRBD2. Trimming took 1 base from V and 2 from J; bases not matched to a gene: 1. Germline V gene data show CDR1 as SGHTA and CDR2 as FQGNSA. The CDR3 runs 16 residues. The CDR3 DNA follows: TGTGCCAGCAGCTTAGGGACTAGCGGAAACACCGGGGAGCTGTTTTTT. Amino acids: CASSLGTSGNTGELFF. Filled out from reference TRBV7-2 and TRBJ2-2, the complete variable domain reads GAGVSQSPSNKVTEKGKDVELRCDPISGHTALYWYRQSLGQGLEFLIYFQGNSAPDKSGLPSDRFSAERTGGSVSTLTIQRTQQEDSAVYLCASSLGTSGNTGELFFGEGSRLTVL.

Comment on this clonotype: A read error may account for a junction end that differs from germline. J is TRBJ1-2 and V is TRBV12-3 or TRBV12-4; the match to TRBD1 covers 8 bases. The CDR3 is made up of 13 amino acids. The CDR3, as DNA: TGTACCAGCAGTCCCGGGACAGGCTATGGCTACACCTTC. Translation: CTSSPGTGYGYTF.

This clonotype was counted a few times. The chain links TRBV5-1 to TRBJ2-2; TRBD1 agrees at 7 bases. The length of the CDR3 is 13 residues. Germline loops: CDR1 SGHRS, CDR2 YFSETQ. The ends lost 4 bases at V and 6 bases at J; junction bases unmatched: 3. The CDR3 coding sequence is TGCGCCAGCAGCAGGACAGGTTCCGGGGAGCTGTTTTTT. Translating it yields CASSRTGSGELFF.

This clonotype was observed a few times. This chain links TRBV12-3 or TRBV12-4 with TRBJ1-2; no definite D call. The CDR3 sequence is 13 residues long. V was shortened by 1 base and J by 7 bases, with 10 bases between the two germline ends. The CDR3 loop is CASSLGGRGGYTF. The CDR3 DNA is TGTGCCAGCAGTTTAGGAGGACGGGGTGGCTACACCTTC.

The rearrangement uses TRBV4-3 and TRBJ1-6, with D perhaps TRBD1 (5 bases). The CDR3 length is 15 residues. V shed 3 bases and J shed 9 bases, with 15 bases lying between them. Germline CDR1 is LGHNA and CDR2 is YSLEER. CDR3 amino acids: CASSHRGRAGSPLHF. In nucleotides, the CDR3 is TGCGCCAGCAGCCATCGGGGCAGGGCAGGTTCACCCCTCCACTTT.

This chain connects TRBV6-2 or TRBV6-3 to TRBJ1-5; no definite D call. Germline V gene sequence: CDR1 MNHEY, CDR2 SVGEGT. Trimming took 10 bases from V and 0 from J, leaving 7 bases between them. The CDR3 has 12 amino acids. The CDR3 region is CATTTSNQPQHF. CDR3 coding DNA: TGTGCCACCACGACTAGCAATCAGCCCCAGCATTTT.

In its sample, this clonotype was seen a few times. The chain is built from TRBV12-3 or TRBV12-4 and TRBJ1-2, with D possibly being TRBD1 (6 bases). V was trimmed by 6 bases and J by 3 bases, leaving 17 bases between them. The CDR3 covers 15 residues. DNA for the CDR3: TGTGCCAGCAGCCCCCACCCAGGGGCGCACTATGGCTACACCTTC. This encodes CASSPHPGAHYGYTF.

This clonotype was detected many times. V gene TRBV7-3 combines with J gene TRBJ1-1; D is possibly TRBD1 (5 bases). V was clipped by 2 bases and J by 4 bases, with 14 bases between them. The CDR3 contains 15 residues. In germline, CDR1 is SGHTA, CDR2 FQGTGA. This CDR3 reads CASSLLDMSRTEAFF. The CDR3 DNA reads as TGTGCCAGCAGCTTATTGGACATGAGTCGCACTGAAGCTTTCTTT.

The sample holds a few counts of this clonotype. V and J are TRBV18 and TRBJ1-1, with TRBD1 as a possible D gene (5 bases). Germline assignment: CDR1 KGHSH and CDR2 LQKENI. Trimming took off 2 bases at V and 4 bases at J, with 20 bases between the two ends. The CDR3 runs 17 residues. The CDR3: CASSPMDKPSRGTEAFF. Here the CDR3 DNA reads TGTGCCAGCTCACCAATGGACAAGCCCTCACGAGGCACTGAAGCTTTCTTT.

The table lists this clonotype with a few counts. The chain has TRBV5-1 and TRBJ2-7; D possibly corresponds to TRBD1 (6 bases). The CDR3 is made up of 14 amino acids. Germline CDR1 is SGHRS and CDR2 is YFSETQ. With 0 bases removed from V and 1 base from J, the gap between germline ends came to 8 bases. CDR3 region: CASSLGDKSYEQYF. Written as DNA, the CDR3 is TGCGCCAGCAGCTTGGGGGACAAATCCTACGAGCAGTACTTC.

This clonotype was found a few times. V and J are TRBV29-1 and TRBJ2-1, with D maybe TRBD2 (6 bases). Germline V gene sequence: CDR1 SQVTM, CDR2 ANQGSEA. The CDR3 is made up of 11 amino acids. With 4 bases removed from V and 9 bases from J, the gap between germline ends came to 10 bases. CDR3 protein: CSVGLGGEQFF. CDR3 sequence (DNA): TGCAGCGTTGGACTGGGGGGTGAGCAGTTCTTC.